A single sample gave rise to the 8 T cell receptor beta chains below, sequenced in a study of cytomegalovirus exposure and HLA in healthy donors. 60 Vbeta and 13 Jbeta primers were used in PCR. Clones were sequenced by immunoSEQ multiplex PCR, and TCRdb holds only the in-frame ones, with some missing. Seen here are some 60,000 clones, 80% to 90% observed once, and the top ten hold about 1.5%. Sequencing was carried out using PBMCs. The receptor source for this set is a man between 18 and 35 years old in good health and CMV-seronegative.

In its sample, this clone was seen once. The genes are TRBV12-5 and TRBJ2-3, with TRBD1 as a possible D gene (5 bases). From germline, CDR1 is LGHNT and CDR2 FRNRAP. The CDR3 loop spans 14 amino acids. V was pared by 6 bases and J by 0 bases, with 10 bases between. The CDR3 reads CASGNRQSTDTQYF. The DNA for the CDR3 is TGTGCTAGTGGGAACCGACAGAGCACAGATACGCAGTATTTT.

This clone appeared once. This chain links TRBV4-2 with TRBJ1-2; D is uncertain. CDR3 size: 16 residues. The germline V gene encodes CDR1 LGHNA and CDR2 YNFKEQ. V was shortened by 1 base and J by 1 base, with 13 bases between the two germline ends. The CDR3 nucleotides are TGTGCCAGCAGCCAAGTCCCCGGGAATGATAACTATGGCTACACCTTC. Its protein product is CASSQVPGNDNYGYTF.

The chain carries TRBV10-3 and TRBJ1-1, with 9 bases that match TRBD1. Germline-derived CDR1 and CDR2 are ENHRY and SYGVKD. V lost 8 bases and J lost 2; bases outside the gene matches: 3. This CDR3 spans 13 amino acids. The CDR3 sequence: CAIGTGGNTEAFF. Written as DNA, the CDR3 is TGTGCCATCGGTACAGGGGGCAACACTGAAGCTTTCTTT.

For the CDR3, the DNA is TGTGCCAGCAGCGCACAGGGGGCAGTTGTTGTCGGTGGCTACACCTTC. Amino acids: CASSAQGAVVVGGYTF. This rearrangement joins TRBV7-9 to TRBJ1-2; 9 bases map to TRBD1. Trimming took 5 bases from V and 7 from J; bases not matched to a gene: 14. Germline lookup yields CDR1 SEHNR and CDR2 FQNEAQ (reference sequence). This CDR3 comprises 16 residues.

This chain links TRBV2 with TRBJ2-7, with D tentatively TRBD1 (6 bases). The germline CDR1 and CDR2 sequences are SNHLY and FYNNEI. There are 12 residues in the CDR3. V lost 5 bases and J lost 6, with 11 bases in between. CDR3 in amino acids: CASSLNRVEQYF. CDR3 DNA sequence: TGTGCCAGCAGTCTCAACAGGGTCGAGCAGTACTTC.

The CDR3 sequence is CAWNPGTGGFSPLHF. In DNA, the CDR3 is TGTGCCTGGAACCCCGGGACAGGGGGCTTTTCACCCCTCCACTTT. The rearrangement joins TRBV30 to TRBJ1-6; 12 bases map to TRBD1. After removal of 4 bases from V and 9 bases from J, the junction contained 7 bases not matched to a gene. This CDR3 has 15 residues. Germline assignment: CDR1 GTSNPN and CDR2 SVGIG (reference sequence).

The chain uses TRBV7-9 and TRBJ1-1; D may be TRBD1 (6 bases). Germline CDR1 reads SEHNR; CDR2 reads FQNEAQ (reference sequence). The CDR3 consists of 17 residues. Trimming shortened V by 0 bases and J by 4 bases, and 18 bases separated the two germline ends. This CDR3 reads CASSLAVQVRGGTEAFF. The CDR3 DNA follows: TGTGCCAGCAGCTTAGCCGTACAAGTCAGGGGCGGCACTGAAGCTTTCTTT.

This clone was found a few times. V is TRBV6-5 and J is TRBJ1-2; TRBD1 is a possible D gene (5 bases). Germline assignment: CDR1 MNHEY and CDR2 SVGAGI. This CDR3 has 13 residues. V was cut by 5 bases and J by 0 bases, with 7 bases left in between. Here the CDR3 reads CASSKGANYGYTF. CDR3 DNA: TGTGCCAGCAGTAAAGGGGCTAACTATGGCTACACCTTC.